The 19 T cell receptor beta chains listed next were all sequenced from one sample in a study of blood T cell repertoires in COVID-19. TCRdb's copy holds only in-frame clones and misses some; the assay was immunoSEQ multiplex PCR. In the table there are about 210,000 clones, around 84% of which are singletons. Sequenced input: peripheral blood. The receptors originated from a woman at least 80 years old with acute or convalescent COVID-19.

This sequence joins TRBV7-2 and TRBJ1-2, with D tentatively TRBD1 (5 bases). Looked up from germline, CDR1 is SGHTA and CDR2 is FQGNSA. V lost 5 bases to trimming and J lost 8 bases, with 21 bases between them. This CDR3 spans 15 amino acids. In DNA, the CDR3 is TGTGCCAGCAGCCAAGACAGAGACAAACGGGGGGGCTACACCTTC. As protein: CASSQDRDKRGGYTF.

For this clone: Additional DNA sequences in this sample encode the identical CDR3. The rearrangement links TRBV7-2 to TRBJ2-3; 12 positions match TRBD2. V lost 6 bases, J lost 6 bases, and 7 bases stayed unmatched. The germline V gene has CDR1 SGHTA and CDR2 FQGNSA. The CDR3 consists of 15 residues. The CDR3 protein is CASSKGLAGSDTQYF. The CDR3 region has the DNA TGTGCCAGCAGTAAAGGACTAGCGGGATCTGATACGCAGTATTTT.

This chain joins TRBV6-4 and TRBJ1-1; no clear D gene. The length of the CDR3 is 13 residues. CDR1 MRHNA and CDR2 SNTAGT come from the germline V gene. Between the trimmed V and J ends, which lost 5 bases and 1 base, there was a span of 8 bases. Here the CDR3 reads CASSYSQNTEAFF. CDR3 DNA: TGTGCCAGCAGTTACAGCCAGAACACTGAAGCTTTCTTT.

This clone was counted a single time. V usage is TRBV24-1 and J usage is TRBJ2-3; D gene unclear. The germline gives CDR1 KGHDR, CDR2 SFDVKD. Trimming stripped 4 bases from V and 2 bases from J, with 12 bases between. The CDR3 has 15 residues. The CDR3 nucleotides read TGTGCCACCAGTGACCCCACAGCTGCCACAGATACGCAGTATTTT. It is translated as CATSDPTAATDTQYF.

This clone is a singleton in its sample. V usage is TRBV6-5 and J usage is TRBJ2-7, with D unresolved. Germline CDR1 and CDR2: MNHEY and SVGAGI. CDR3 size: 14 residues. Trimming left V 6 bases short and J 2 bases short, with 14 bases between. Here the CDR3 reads CASSSSLGTYEQYF. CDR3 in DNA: TGTGCCAGCAGCTCCTCTCTAGGCACCTACGAGCAGTACTTC.

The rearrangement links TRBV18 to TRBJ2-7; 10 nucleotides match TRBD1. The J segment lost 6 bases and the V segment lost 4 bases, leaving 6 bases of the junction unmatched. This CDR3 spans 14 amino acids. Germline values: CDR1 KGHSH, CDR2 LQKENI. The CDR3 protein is CASSRLDRGGEQYF. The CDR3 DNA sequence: TGTGCCAGCTCACGGCTGGACAGGGGGGGCGAGCAGTACTTC.

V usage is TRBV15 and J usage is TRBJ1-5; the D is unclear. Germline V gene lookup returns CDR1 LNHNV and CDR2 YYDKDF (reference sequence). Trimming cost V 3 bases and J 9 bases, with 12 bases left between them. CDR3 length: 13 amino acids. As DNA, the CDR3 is TGTGCCACCAGCAGCAAACTTCGTGGGCCCCAGCATTTT. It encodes CATSSKLRGPQHF.

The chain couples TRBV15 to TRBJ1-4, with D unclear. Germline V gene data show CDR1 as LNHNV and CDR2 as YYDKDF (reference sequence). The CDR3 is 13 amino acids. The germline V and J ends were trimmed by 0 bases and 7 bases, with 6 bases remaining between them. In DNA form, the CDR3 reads TGTGCCACCAGCAGAGATACGGGTGAAAAACTGTTTTTT. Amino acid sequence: CATSRDTGEKLFF.

The CDR3 sequence is CASSADRLSSYNEQFF. The CDR3, as DNA: TGTGCCAGCAGTGCGGACAGATTGAGCTCCTACAATGAGCAGTTCTTC. The rearrangement uses TRBV6-1 and TRBJ2-1, with D possibly being TRBD1 (6 bases). The CDR3 length is 16 residues. From germline, CDR1 is MNHNS and CDR2 SASEGT. The V and J ends lost 4 bases and 0 bases respectively, with 13 bases between them.

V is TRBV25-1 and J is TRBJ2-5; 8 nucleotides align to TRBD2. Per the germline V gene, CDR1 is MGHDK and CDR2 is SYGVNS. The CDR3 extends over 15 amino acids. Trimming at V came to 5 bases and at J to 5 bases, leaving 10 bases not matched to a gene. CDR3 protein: CASSSLAGTGETQYF. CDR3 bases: TGTGCCAGCAGTTCCTTAGCGGGAACAGGGGAGACCCAGTACTTC. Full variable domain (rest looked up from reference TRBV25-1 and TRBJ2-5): EADIYQTPRYLVIGTGKKITLECSQTMGHDKMYWYQQDPGMELHLIHYSYGVNSTEKGDLSSESTVSRIRTEHFPLTLESARPSHTSQYLCASSSLAGTGETQYFGPGTRLLVL.

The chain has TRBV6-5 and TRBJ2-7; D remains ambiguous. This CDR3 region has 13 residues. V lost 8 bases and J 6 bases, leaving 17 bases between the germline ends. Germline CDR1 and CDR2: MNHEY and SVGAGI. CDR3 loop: CASRLQTVSEQYF. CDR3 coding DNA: TGTGCCAGCCGACTTCAGACGGTCAGCGAGCAGTACTTC.

CDR3 in amino acids: CASSFSSGVEDIQYF. The CDR3 DNA reads TGTGCCAGCAGCTTCTCTAGCGGAGTCGAGGACATTCAGTACTTC. The V and J genes are TRBV7-2 and TRBJ2-4, with 7 positions matching TRBD2. CDR1 and CDR2 (germline): SGHTA, FQGNSA. Trimming at V came to 3 bases and at J to 8 bases, leaving 10 bases not matched to a gene. This CDR3 is 15 amino acids long.

The DNA of the CDR3 is TGTGCCAGCAGCAGCACCTACAGGGGGTACACTGAAGCTTTCTTT. Translating gives CASSSTYRGYTEAFF. The chain employs TRBV7-9 and TRBJ1-1; 8 nucleotides match TRBD1. This CDR3 has 15 residues. Per the germline V gene, CDR1 is SEHNR and CDR2 is FQNEAQ (reference sequence). The junction had 8 bases not matched to a gene; V was cut back by 5 bases and J by 3 bases.

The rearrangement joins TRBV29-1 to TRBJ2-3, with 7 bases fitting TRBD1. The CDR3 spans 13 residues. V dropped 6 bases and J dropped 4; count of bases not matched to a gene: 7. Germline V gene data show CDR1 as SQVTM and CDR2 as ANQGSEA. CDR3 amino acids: CSVHRGTSDTQYF. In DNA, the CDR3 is TGCAGCGTACACAGGGGAACTTCAGATACGCAGTATTTT.

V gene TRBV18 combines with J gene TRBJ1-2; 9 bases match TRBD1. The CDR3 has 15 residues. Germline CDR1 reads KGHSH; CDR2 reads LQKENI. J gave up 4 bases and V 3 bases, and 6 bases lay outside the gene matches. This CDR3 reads CASSPSGTGSYGYTF. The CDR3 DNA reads TGTGCCAGCTCACCTTCCGGGACAGGGAGCTATGGCTACACCTTC.

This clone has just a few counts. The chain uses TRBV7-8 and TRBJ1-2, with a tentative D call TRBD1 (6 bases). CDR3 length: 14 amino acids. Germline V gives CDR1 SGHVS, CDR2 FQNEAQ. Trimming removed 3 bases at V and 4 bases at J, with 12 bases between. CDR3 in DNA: TGTGCCAGCAGCTTTCCAGGGGTTGGCTATGGCTACACCTTC. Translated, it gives CASSFPGVGYGYTF. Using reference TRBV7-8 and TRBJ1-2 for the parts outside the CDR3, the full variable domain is GAGVSQSPRYKVAKRGQDVALRCDPISGHVSLFWYQQALGQGPEFLTYFQNEAQLDKSGLPSDRFFAERPEGSVSTLKIQRTQQEDSAVYLCASSFPGVGYGYTFGSGTRLTVV.

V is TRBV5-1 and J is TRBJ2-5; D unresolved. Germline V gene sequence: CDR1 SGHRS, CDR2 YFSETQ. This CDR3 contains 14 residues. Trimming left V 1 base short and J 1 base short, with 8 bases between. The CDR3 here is CASSLSQIQETQYF. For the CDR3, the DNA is TGCGCCAGCAGCTTGTCACAAATCCAAGAGACCCAGTACTTC.

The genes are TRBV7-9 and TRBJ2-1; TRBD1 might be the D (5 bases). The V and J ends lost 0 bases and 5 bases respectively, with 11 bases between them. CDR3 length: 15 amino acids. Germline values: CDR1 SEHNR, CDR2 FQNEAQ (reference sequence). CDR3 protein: CASSLAGQGNNEQFF. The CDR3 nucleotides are TGTGCCAGCAGCTTAGCCGGGCAGGGTAACAATGAGCAGTTCTTC. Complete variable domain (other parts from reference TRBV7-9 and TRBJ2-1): DTGVSQNPRHKITKRGQNVTFRCDPISEHNRLYWYRQTLGQGPEFLTYFQNEAQLEKSRLLSDRFSAERPKGSFSTLEIQRTEQGDSAMYLCASSLAGQGNNEQFFGPGTRLTVL.

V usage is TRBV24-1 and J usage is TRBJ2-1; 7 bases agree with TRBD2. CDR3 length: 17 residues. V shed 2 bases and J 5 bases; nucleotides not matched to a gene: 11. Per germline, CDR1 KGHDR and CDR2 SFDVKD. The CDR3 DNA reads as TGTGCCACCAGTGATTATGGCGGGAGCGGTAGGCACAATGAGCAGTTCTTC. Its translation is CATSDYGGSGRHNEQFF.